This TCR beta chain was captured in a study of CD8 T cells in ankylosing spondylitis. Study findings and constraints: Seven to nine highly homologous variants formed a TCR beta motif that appeared characteristic of ankylosing spondylitis blood. Disease-associated clones were reportedly significantly overrepresented in matched ankylosing spondylitis synovial fluid.

As concerns this clonotype: Antigen specificity is unknown.

Quantitative 5'-RACE with molecular barcodes produced the TCR beta libraries. TCRdb re-called the 5' RACE reads through MiXCR, storing one row per CDR3 protein. The sample yields around 440,000 distinct CDR3 sequences, roughly a sixth seen once. Germline-derived CDR1 and CDR2 are MNHEY and SVGAGI. Deletions cut 2 bases from V and 1 base from J, with 6 bases between. This CDR3 is built from 15 residues. The chain combines TRBV6-5 with TRBJ2-6, with D uncertain. The TCR comes from a male donor with ankylosing spondylitis. The sequenced material came from blood, either unsorted or a sorted T cell fraction (not recorded which). The CDR3, as DNA: TGTGCCAGCAGTTACAGGAAGTCTGGGGCCAACGTCCTGACTTTC. Residues: CASSYRKSGANVLTF.